This TCR beta chain derives from a study of T cells in Graves' hyperthyroidism and ophthalmopathy. Trimming took 1 base from V and 3 from J, leaving 10 bases between them. CDR3 length equals 15 residues. Germline lookup yields CDR1 SEHNR and CDR2 FQNEAQ (reference sequence). This clonotype was counted ten times or more. Amplified TCR beta CDR3 regions came from RNA transcripts. A first-round RT-PCR of the TCR CDR3 used the HTBI primer set. TCRdb analysed the multiplex PCR reads with MiXCR anew, one entry per CDR3 protein. The sample holds about 290,000 distinct CDR3 sequences, 13% seen once. The chain couples TRBV7-9 to TRBJ2-1; a weak D match, TRBD2 (5 bases). Input material: blood. The receptor comes from a woman in her twenties or thirties with Graves' hyperthyroidism that later progressed to Graves' ophthalmopathy. In nucleotides, the CDR3 is TGTGCCAGCAGCTTAGGTATCGGGGTCTACAATGAGCAGTTCTTC. Protein product: CASSLGIGVYNEQFF.